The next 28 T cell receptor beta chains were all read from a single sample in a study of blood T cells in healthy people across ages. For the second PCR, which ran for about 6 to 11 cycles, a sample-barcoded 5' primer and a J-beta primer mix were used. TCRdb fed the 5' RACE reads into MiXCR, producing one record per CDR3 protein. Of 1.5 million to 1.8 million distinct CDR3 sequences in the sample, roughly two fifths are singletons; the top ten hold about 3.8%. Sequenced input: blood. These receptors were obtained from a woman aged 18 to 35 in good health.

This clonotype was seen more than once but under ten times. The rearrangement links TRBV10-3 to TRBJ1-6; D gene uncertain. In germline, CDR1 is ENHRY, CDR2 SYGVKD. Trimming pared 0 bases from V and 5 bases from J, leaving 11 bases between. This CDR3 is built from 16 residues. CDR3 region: CAISESSFPHNSPLHF. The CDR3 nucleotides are TGTGCCATCAGTGAGTCATCCTTTCCACATAATTCACCCCTCCACTTT.

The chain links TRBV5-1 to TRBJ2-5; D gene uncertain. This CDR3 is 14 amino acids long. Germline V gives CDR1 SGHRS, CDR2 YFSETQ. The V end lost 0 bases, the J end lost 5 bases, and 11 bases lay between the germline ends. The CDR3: CASSLDLTGETQYF. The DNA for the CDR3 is TGCGCCAGCAGCTTGGATCTGACTGGGGAGACCCAGTACTTC.

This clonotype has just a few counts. CDR3 protein: CASSQARVPGGWEKLFF. The CDR3 DNA reads TGCGCCAGCAGCCAAGCGAGAGTCCCAGGGGGCTGGGAAAAACTGTTTTTT. The chain links TRBV4-1 to TRBJ1-4, with 8 bases matching TRBD1. Losses at the gene ends were 1 base for V and 8 bases for J; bases not matched to a gene: 12. The germline V gene encodes CDR1 MGHRA and CDR2 YSYEKL. This CDR3 region has 17 residues.

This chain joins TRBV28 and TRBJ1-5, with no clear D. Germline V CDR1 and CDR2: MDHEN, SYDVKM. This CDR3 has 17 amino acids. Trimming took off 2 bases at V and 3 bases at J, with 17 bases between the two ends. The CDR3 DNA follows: TGTGCCAGCAGTTTAACATTCTCCGGGGTCAACAATCAGCCCCAGCATTTT. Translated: CASSLTFSGVNNQPQHF.

DNA for the CDR3: TGTGCCAGCAGTTCAACAGCTGAAGCTTTCTTT. It codes for CASSSTAEAFF. The chain couples TRBV12-3 or TRBV12-4 to TRBJ1-1, with D uncertain. V was cut by 4 bases and J by 6 bases, with 6 bases left in between. The CDR3 consists of 11 residues.

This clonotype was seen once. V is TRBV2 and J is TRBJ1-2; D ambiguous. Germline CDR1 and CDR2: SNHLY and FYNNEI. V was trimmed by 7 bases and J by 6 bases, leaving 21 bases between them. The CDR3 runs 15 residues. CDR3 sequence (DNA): TGTGCCAGCACAACACGCCCGCCTTCCCCGGATGGCTACACCTTC. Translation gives CASTTRPPSPDGYTF. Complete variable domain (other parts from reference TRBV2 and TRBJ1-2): EPEVTQTPSHQVTQMGQEVILRCVPISNHLYFYWYRQILGQKVEFLVSFYNNEISEKSEIFDDQFSVERPDGSNFTLKIRSTKLEDSAMYFCASTTRPPSPDGYTFGSGTRLTVV.

DNA for the CDR3: TGTGCCAGCAGACCCGCGGGGGCCGGGGAGCTGTTTTTT. Translated: CASRPAGAGELFF. The chain has TRBV28 and TRBJ2-2; TRBD2 aligns across 7 bases. The CDR3 runs 13 residues. V lost 6 bases to trimming and J lost 6 bases; unmatched junction nucleotides: 4. CDR1 is MDHEN, CDR2 SYDVKM, per germline.

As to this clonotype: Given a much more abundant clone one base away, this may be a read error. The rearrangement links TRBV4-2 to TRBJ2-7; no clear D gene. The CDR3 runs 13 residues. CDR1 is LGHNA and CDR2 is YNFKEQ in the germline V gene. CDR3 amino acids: CASNQEENYEQYF. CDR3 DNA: TGTGCCAGCAACCAAGAGGAGAACTACGAGCAGTACTTC.

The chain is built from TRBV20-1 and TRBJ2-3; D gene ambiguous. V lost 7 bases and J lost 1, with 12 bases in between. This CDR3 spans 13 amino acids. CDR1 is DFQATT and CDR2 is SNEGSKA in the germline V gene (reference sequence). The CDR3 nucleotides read TGCAGTGTTTCGACCGCCCGCACAGATACGCAGTATTTT. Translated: CSVSTARTDTQYF.

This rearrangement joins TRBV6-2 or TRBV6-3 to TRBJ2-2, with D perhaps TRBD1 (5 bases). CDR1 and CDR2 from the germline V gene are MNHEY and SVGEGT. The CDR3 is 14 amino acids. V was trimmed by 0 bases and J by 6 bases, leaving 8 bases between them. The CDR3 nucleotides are TGTGCCAGCAGTTACTCTTCAGGGTCCGGGGAGCTGTTTTTT. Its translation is CASSYSSGSGELFF.

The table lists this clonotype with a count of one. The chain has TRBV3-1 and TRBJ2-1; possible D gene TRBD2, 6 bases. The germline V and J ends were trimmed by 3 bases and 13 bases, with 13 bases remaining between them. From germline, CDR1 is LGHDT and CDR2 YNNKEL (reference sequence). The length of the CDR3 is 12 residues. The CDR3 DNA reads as TGTGCCAGCAGCCACGGGGGAGAGACCCAGTTCTTC. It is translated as CASSHGGETQFF.

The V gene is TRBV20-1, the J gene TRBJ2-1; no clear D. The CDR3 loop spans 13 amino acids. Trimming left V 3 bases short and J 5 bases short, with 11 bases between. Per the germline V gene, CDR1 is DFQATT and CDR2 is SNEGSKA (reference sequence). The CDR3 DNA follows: TGCAGTGCTAGGGTTAACTACGACAATGAGCAGTTCTTC. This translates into CSARVNYDNEQFF.

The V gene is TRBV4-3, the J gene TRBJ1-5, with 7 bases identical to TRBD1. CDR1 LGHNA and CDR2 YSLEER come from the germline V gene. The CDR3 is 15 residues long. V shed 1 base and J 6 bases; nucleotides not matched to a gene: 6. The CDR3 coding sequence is TGCGCCAGCAGCCAAGTGGTCAGGGGGTTTCAGCCCCAGCATTTT. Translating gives CASSQVVRGFQPQHF.

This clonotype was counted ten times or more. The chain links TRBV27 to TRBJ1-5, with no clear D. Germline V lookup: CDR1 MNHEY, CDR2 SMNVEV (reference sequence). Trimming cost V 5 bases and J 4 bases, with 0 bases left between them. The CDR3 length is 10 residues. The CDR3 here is CASSNQPQHF. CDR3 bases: TGTGCCAGCAGTAATCAGCCCCAGCATTTT.

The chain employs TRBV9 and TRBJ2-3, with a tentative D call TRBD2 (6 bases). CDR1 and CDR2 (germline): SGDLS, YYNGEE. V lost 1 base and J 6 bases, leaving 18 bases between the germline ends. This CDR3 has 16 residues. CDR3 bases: TGTGCCAGCAGCGTATCGGACGGGGGAATGACGGATACGCAGTATTTT. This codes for CASSVSDGGMTDTQYF.

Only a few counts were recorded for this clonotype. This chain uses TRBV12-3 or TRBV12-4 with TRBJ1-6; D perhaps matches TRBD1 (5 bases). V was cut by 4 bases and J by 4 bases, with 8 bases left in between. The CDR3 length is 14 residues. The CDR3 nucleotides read TGTGCCAGCAGTTCGCGGGGGTATAATTCACCCCTCCACTTT. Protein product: CASSSRGYNSPLHF.

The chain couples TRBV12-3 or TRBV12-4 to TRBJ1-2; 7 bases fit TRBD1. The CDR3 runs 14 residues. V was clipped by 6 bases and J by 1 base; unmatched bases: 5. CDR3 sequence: CASRTGRFNYGYTF. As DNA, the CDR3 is TGTGCCAGCAGGACAGGGAGATTTAACTATGGCTACACCTTC.

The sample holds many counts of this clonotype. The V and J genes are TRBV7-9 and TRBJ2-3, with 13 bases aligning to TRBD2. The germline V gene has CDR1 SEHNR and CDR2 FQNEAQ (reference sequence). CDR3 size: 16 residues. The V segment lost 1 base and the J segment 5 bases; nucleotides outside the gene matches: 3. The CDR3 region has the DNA TGTGCCAGCAGCTTAGGGACTAGCGGGAGAATAGATACGCAGTATTTT. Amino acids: CASSLGTSGRIDTQYF.

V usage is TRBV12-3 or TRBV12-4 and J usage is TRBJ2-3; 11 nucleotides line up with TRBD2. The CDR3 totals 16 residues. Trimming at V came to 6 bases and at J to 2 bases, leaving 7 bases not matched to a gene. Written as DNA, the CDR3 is TGTGCCAGCAGAGCGCCGGGACTAGCGGACACAGATACGCAGTATTTT. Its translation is CASRAPGLADTDTQYF.

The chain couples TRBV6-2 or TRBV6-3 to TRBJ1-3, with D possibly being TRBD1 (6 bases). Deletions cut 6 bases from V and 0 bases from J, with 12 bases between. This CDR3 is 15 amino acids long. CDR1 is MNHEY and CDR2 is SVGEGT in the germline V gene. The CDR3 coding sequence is TGTGCCAGCAGACCAGGGGACCACTCTGGAAACACCATATATTTT. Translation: CASRPGDHSGNTIYF.

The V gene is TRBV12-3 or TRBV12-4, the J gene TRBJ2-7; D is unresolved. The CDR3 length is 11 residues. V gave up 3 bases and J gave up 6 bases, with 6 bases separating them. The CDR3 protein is CASSLRSEQYF. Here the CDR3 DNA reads TGTGCCAGCAGTTTGAGGAGCGAGCAGTACTTC.

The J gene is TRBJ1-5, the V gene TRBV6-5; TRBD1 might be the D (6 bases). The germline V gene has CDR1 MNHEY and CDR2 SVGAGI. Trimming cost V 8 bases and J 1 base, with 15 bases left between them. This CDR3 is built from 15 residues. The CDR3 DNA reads TGTGCCAGCCGGCGAGGGGGGTTGAGCAATCAGCCCCAGCATTTT. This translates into CASRRGGLSNQPQHF.

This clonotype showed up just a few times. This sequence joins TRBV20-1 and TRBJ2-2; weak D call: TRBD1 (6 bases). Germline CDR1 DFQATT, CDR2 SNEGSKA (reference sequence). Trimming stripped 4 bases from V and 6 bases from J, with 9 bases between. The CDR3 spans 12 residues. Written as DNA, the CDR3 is TGCAGTGCTAAGCAGGGGTCCGGGGAGCTGTTTTTT. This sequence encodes CSAKQGSGELFF.

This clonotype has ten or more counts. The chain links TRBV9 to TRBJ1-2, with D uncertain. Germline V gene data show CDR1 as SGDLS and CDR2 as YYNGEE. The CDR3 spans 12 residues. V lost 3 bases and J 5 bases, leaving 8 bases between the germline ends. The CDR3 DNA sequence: TGTGCCAGCAGCGCCGGGTCATATGGCTACACCTTC. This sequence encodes CASSAGSYGYTF.

CDR3 in amino acids: CASCRGYNSPLHF. The CDR3 DNA reads as TGTGCCAGCTGCCGGGGGTATAATTCACCCCTCCACTTT. V gene TRBV27 combines with J gene TRBJ1-6, with D tentatively TRBD1 (5 bases). This CDR3 contains 13 residues. Germline V lookup: CDR1 MNHEY, CDR2 SMNVEV (reference sequence). V was clipped by 8 bases and J by 4 bases, with 9 bases between them.

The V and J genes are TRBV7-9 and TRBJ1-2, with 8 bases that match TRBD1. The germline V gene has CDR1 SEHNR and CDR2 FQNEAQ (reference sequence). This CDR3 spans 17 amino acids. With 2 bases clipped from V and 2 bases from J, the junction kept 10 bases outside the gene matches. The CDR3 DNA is TGTGCCAGCAGCTTACTCGCAGGGGGCTCGGAGAACTATGGCTACACCTTC. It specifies CASSLLAGGSENYGYTF. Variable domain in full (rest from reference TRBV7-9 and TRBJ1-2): DTGVSQNPRHKITKRGQNVTFRCDPISEHNRLYWYRQTLGQGPEFLTYFQNEAQLEKSRLLSDRFSAERPKGSFSTLEIQRTEQGDSAMYLCASSLLAGGSENYGYTFGSGTRLTVV.

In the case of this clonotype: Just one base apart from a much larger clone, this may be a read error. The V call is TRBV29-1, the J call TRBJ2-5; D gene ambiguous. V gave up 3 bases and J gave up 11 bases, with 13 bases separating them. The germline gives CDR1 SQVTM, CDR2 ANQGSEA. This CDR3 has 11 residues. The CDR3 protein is CSVDVASEQYF. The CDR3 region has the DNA TGCAGCGTTGATGTCGCCTCAGAGCAGTACTTC. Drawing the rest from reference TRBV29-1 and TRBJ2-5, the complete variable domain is SAVISQKPSRDICQRGTSLTIQCQVDSQVTMMFWYRQQPGQSLTLIATANQGSEATYESGFVIDKFPISRPNLTFSTLTVSNMSPEDSSIYLCSVDVASEQYFGPGTRLLVL.

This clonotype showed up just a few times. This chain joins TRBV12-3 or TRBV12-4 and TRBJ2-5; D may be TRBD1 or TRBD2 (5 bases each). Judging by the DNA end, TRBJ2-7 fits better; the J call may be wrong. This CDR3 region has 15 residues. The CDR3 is CASRISSGTGLEQYF. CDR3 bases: TGTGCCAGCAGAATTAGTTCAGGCACGGGGCTCGAGCAGTACTTC.